This T cell receptor beta chain came from a study of blood T cell repertoires in COVID-19. Study-wide background: There were acute and convalescent COVID-19 samples, and they came from the United States, Italy and Spain.

The V and J ends lost 2 bases and 10 bases respectively, with 13 bases between them. Germline CDR1 is SGHNT and CDR2 is YYREEE (reference sequence). CDR3 length: 13 residues. Assay used: immunoSEQ multiplex PCR; TCRdb lists only in-frame clones, some missing. The sample includes about 170,000 clones, 70% to 90% of them seen just once. V is TRBV5-4 and J is TRBJ2-4; D may be TRBD1 (6 bases). Specimen: peripheral blood. This receptor was identified in a man between 45 and 60 years old with active or convalescent COVID-19. CDR3 DNA: TGTGCCAGCAGCTTTATGGGGACAAATATTCAGTACTTC. This encodes CASSFMGTNIQYF.